This paragraph covers one T cell receptor (beta chain) sequence. The table came from immunoSEQ multiplex PCR; TCRdb's copy has only in-frame clones and leaves some out. The data hold approximately 160,000 clones, with approximately 94% observed a single time. The entry originates in a study of OX40 agonist ivuxolimab in advanced cancers. The ends lost 0 bases at V and 2 bases at J; junction bases unmatched: 0. This CDR3 has 15 residues. Germline-derived CDR1 and CDR2 are SGHDT and YYEEEE. V is TRBV5-6 and J is TRBJ2-5; 11 bases map to TRBD2. The sample here was CD4+ or CD8+ T cells sorted from blood, taken in a trial of the OX40 agonist ivuxolimab. The clonotype originates from an adult with an advanced solid tumor such as melanoma, head and neck, liver or kidney cancer. CDR3 in amino acids: CASSLVAGGQETQYF. Here the CDR3 DNA reads TGTGCCAGCAGCTTGGTAGCGGGGGGGCAAGAGACCCAGTACTTC.